The T cell receptor (beta chain) described here comes from a study of monozygotic twins with inflammatory bowel disease. Each UMI, carrying a 6-nucleotide sample barcode, came from template switching. With the 5' RACE reads reprocessed, TCRdb shows one record per CDR3 protein and no DNA. The data include some 400,000 distinct CDR3 sequences; the top ten clones carry around 2.4%. The CDR3 covers 12 residues. Germline CDR1 is SGHRS and CDR2 is YFSETQ. This receptor was obtained from a human donor with ulcerative colitis or Crohn's disease, or a healthy co-twin of an affected twin (not recorded which). The sample was blood. The rearrangement links TRBV5-1 to TRBJ2-5. The CDR3 protein is CASTSESETQYF.